This T cell receptor beta chain is drawn from a study of T cells in narcolepsy. V shed 0 bases, J shed 5 bases, and the junction held 3 bases outside the gene matches. The CDR3 spans 15 residues. CDR1 is LNHNV, CDR2 YYDKDF, per germline (reference sequence). The assay was immunoSEQ multiplex PCR, and TCRdb's table has in-frame clones only and misses some. This table has under 40,000 clones, roughly 77% appearing once. The gene calls are TRBV15 and TRBJ1-4; TRBD1 agrees at 7 bases. The receptor was derived from a human donor with narcolepsy. The sequencing input was CD45RA- memory CD4+ T cells from PBMCs. CDR3 DNA: TGTGCCACCAGCAGAGACAGGGGGGGCAATGAAAAACTGTTTTTT. Its protein is CATSRDRGGNEKLFF. Variable domain in full (rest from reference TRBV15 and TRBJ1-4): DAMVIQNPRYQVTQFGKPVTLSCSQTLNHNVMYWYQQKSSQAPKLLFHYYDKDFNNEADTPDNFQSRRPNTSFCFLDIRSPGLGDTAMYLCATSRDRGGNEKLFFGSGTQLSVL.